Presented here are 14 T cell receptor beta chains from one specimen sequenced in a study of cytomegalovirus exposure and HLA in healthy donors. 13 Jbeta primers and 60 Vbeta primers were used for the PCR. Profiling relied on immunoSEQ multiplex PCR, and the TCRdb table lists in-frame clones only, not all of them. This sample has 120,000 to 150,000 clones, with around 70% found just once. Sequencing input: PBMCs. The receptors stem from a man aged 35-49 years in good health and CMV-seronegative.

The chain links TRBV13 to TRBJ1-5; 8 bases align to TRBD1. V lost 0 bases to trimming and J lost 6 bases; unmatched junction nucleotides: 4. CDR3 size: 15 residues. Looked up from germline, CDR1 is PRHDT and CDR2 is FYEKMQ (reference sequence). CDR3 region: CASSLGDRAGQPQHF. The CDR3, as DNA: TGTGCCAGCAGCTTAGGGGACAGGGCAGGTCAGCCCCAGCATTTT.

On this clone: Compared with germline, one end of the junction differs, possibly owing to a read error. V is TRBV6-5 and J is TRBJ1-6, with TRBD1 matching over 8 bases. Germline V gives CDR1 MNHEY, CDR2 SVGAGI. The CDR3 contains 15 residues. For the CDR3, the DNA is TGTGCCAGCAGTAAAAGGACAGGGAATAATTCACCCCTCAACTTT. Its protein product is CASSKRTGNNSPLNF.

The gene calls are TRBV18 and TRBJ1-4; TRBD1 matches 8 bases. The germline gives CDR1 KGHSH, CDR2 LQKENI. This CDR3 spans 16 amino acids. V shed 5 bases, J shed 2 bases, and the junction held 7 bases outside the gene matches. The DNA of the CDR3 is TGTGCCAGCTCAAGGGGGACAGGACTCACTAATGAAAAACTGTTTTTT. Its translation: CASSRGTGLTNEKLFF.

This rearrangement joins TRBV4-3 to TRBJ2-7, with D hard to call. Trimming took off 0 bases at V and 2 bases at J, with 17 bases between the two ends. There are 17 residues in the CDR3. Germline lookup yields CDR1 LGHNA and CDR2 YSLEER. The CDR3 DNA follows: TGCGCCAGCAGCCAAGATCCAGCGACCTCATCCCCCTACGAGCAGTACTTC. It encodes CASSQDPATSSPYEQYF.

This clone has just a few counts. The genes are TRBV5-1 and TRBJ2-1; 11 nucleotides match TRBD2. V trimming: 4 bases; J trimming: 9 bases; junction bases outside the gene matches: 6. This CDR3 region has 14 residues. The V gene's germline CDR1 is SGHRS and CDR2 YFSETQ. Here the CDR3 reads CASSQTSGVGEQFF. The DNA of the CDR3 is TGCGCCAGCAGCCAGACTAGCGGGGTAGGTGAGCAGTTCTTC.

This clone was observed once. The CDR3, as DNA: TGCGCCAGCAGCCAGGTCGGACAGTCTAAAAATTCACCCCTCCACTTT. This codes for CASSQVGQSKNSPLHF. The chain employs TRBV4-1 and TRBJ1-6, with D perhaps matching TRBD1 (6 bases). CDR1 is MGHRA, CDR2 YSYEKL, per germline. The V and J ends lost 3 bases and 7 bases respectively, with 16 bases between them. This CDR3 contains 16 residues.

J is TRBJ1-5 and V is TRBV27; the D gene is possibly TRBD1 (5 bases). V was pared by 4 bases and J by 4 bases, with 14 bases between. The CDR3 totals 15 residues. Germline CDR1 MNHEY, CDR2 SMNVEV (reference sequence). The CDR3 loop is CASSWGGEANQPQHF. CDR3 nucleotide sequence: TGTGCCAGCAGTTGGGGAGGGGAGGCGAATCAGCCCCAGCATTTT.

This sequence joins TRBV7-7 and TRBJ2-2; 9 bases align to TRBD1. J lost 6 bases, V lost 0 bases, and 8 bases had no gene match. The CDR3 contains 17 residues. CDR1 SSHAT and CDR2 FNYEAQ come from the germline V gene (reference sequence). DNA of the CDR3: TGTGCCAGCAGCTTAGCCGCCGGGACAGGGTACCCCGGGGAGCTGTTTTTT. The encoded protein is CASSLAAGTGYPGELFF. Supplemented by reference TRBV7-7 and TRBJ2-2, the full variable domain reads GAGVSQSPRYKVTKRGQDVTLRCDPISSHATLYWYQQALGQGPEFLTYFNYEAQPDKSGLPSDRFSAERPEGSISTLTIQRTEQRDSAMYRCASSLAAGTGYPGELFFGEGSRLTVL.

V and J are TRBV14 and TRBJ2-7; 11 bases align to TRBD2. V gave up 4 bases and J gave up 3 bases; unmatched junction bases: 20. This CDR3 spans 20 amino acids. The germline gives CDR1 SGHDN, CDR2 FVKESK. CDR3 sequence: CASSPRSRVAGGGIRYEQYF. The CDR3 bases are TGTGCCAGCAGCCCGAGATCCAGGGTAGCGGGAGGGGGAATCCGCTACGAGCAGTACTTC.

This clone was seen only once. The chain carries TRBV29-1 and TRBJ2-7, with D possibly matching TRBD1 (5 bases). CDR1 is SQVTM and CDR2 is ANQGSEA in the germline V gene. This CDR3 is built from 11 residues. Trimming pared 6 bases from V and 7 bases from J, leaving 13 bases between. This CDR3 is CSVRTRAEQYF. The CDR3 nucleotides read TGCAGCGTGCGGACAAGGGCTGAGCAGTACTTC.

This chain uses TRBV19 with TRBJ1-2, with D perhaps matching TRBD1 (5 bases). This CDR3 has 16 amino acids. CDR1 and CDR2 (germline): LNHDA, SQIVND (reference sequence). The V end lost 7 bases, the J end lost 2 bases, and 20 bases lay between the germline ends. CDR3 sequence: CASTMQHWGDNYGYTF. For the CDR3, the DNA is TGTGCCAGTACCATGCAACACTGGGGGGACAACTATGGCTACACCTTC. Full variable domain (outside the CDR3, taken from reference TRBV19 and TRBJ1-2): DGGITQSPKYLFRKEGQNVTLSCEQNLNHDAMYWYRQDPGQGLRLIYYSQIVNDFQKGDIAEGYSVSREKKESFPLTVTSAQKNPTAFYLCASTMQHWGDNYGYTFGSGTRLTVV.

The rearrangement uses TRBV4-1 and TRBJ2-5; D ambiguous. Germline CDR1 reads MGHRA; CDR2 reads YSYEKL. With 1 base removed from V and 4 bases from J, the gap between germline ends came to 4 bases. The CDR3 runs to 12 residues. In DNA, the CDR3 is TGCGCCAGCAGCCAAGTGAGAGAGACCCAGTACTTC. Amino acid sequence: CASSQVRETQYF.

The CDR3 is CASSIERGMNTEAFF. The CDR3 region has the DNA TGTGCCAGTAGTATCGAGCGGGGCATGAACACTGAAGCTTTCTTT. The chain carries TRBV19 and TRBJ1-1; maybe TRBD1 (5 bases). The CDR3 has 15 residues. CDR1 is LNHDA, CDR2 SQIVND, per germline (reference sequence). Trimming left V 3 bases short and J 0 bases short, with 11 bases between.

The chain joins TRBV7-8 to TRBJ1-5, with D perhaps TRBD1 (5 bases). The germline gives CDR1 SGHVS, CDR2 FQNEAQ. This CDR3 contains 16 residues. Trimming shortened V by 2 bases and J by 0 bases, and 11 bases separated the two germline ends. CDR3 bases: TGTGCCAGCAGCTTAACGACAGTTTATAGCAATCAGCCCCAGCATTTT. It translates to CASSLTTVYSNQPQHF.